The rows below give T cell receptor beta chains drawn from one sample of a study of cytomegalovirus exposure and HLA in healthy donors. TCRdb's copy holds only in-frame clones and misses some; the assay was immunoSEQ multiplex PCR. The sample shows roughly 57,000 clones, approximately 93% of them seen only once. The sequenced sample was PBMCs. The source is a woman aged 18-30 years in good health and CMV-seropositive. CDR3s include the opening cysteine and the closing phenylalanine or tryptophan. The order of the fields is V gene, D gene, clone size, J gene, CDR3 protein, CDR3 DNA. A D gene is named only where the DNA matches it firmly. Only part of the rows carry a size: once, few, many, or a class if the clone is expanded.

v_gene: TRBV5-5; d_gene: TRBD1; abundance: once; j_gene: TRBJ1-5; CDR3aa: CASSLEPGQVNQPQHF; CDR3nt: TGTGCCAGCAGCTTGGAACCGGGACAGGTTAATCAGCCCCAGCATTTT
v_gene: TRBV6-1; d_gene: -; abundance: -; j_gene: TRBJ2-5; CDR3aa: CASSGQVQETQYF; CDR3nt: TGTGCCAGCAGTGGACAAGTCCAAGAGACCCAGTACTTC
v_gene: TRBV10-3; d_gene: TRBD2; abundance: few; j_gene: TRBJ2-3; CDR3aa: CAISPLAVSTDTQYF; CDR3nt: TGTGCCATCTCCCCTCTAGCGGTTAGCACAGATACGCAGTATTTT
v_gene: TRBV6-1; d_gene: -; abundance: once; j_gene: TRBJ1-2; CDR3aa: CASGAGDGYGYTF; CDR3nt: TGTGCCAGCGGGGCGGGGGATGGCTATGGCTACACCTTC
v_gene: TRBV29-1; d_gene: TRBD2; abundance: -; j_gene: TRBJ2-2; CDR3aa: CSASSGGNAGELFF; CDR3nt: TGCAGCGCCAGTAGCGGGGGGAACGCCGGGGAGCTGTTTTTT
v_gene: TRBV6-5; d_gene: TRBD1; abundance: -; j_gene: TRBJ1-6; CDR3aa: CASSWGQKAYNSPLHF; CDR3nt: TGTGCCAGCAGTTGGGGACAGAAAGCGTATAATTCACCCCTCCACTTT
v_gene: TRBV27; d_gene: TRBD1; abundance: -; j_gene: TRBJ1-4; CDR3aa: CASSLNDRGLKKLFF; CDR3nt: TGTGCCAGCAGTTTAAATGACAGGGGACTGAAGAAACTGTTTTTT
v_gene: TRBV6-1; d_gene: -; abundance: -; j_gene: TRBJ2-7; CDR3aa: CASSVRTAYEQYF; CDR3nt: TGTGCCAGCAGCGTCAGGACAGCTTACGAGCAGTACTTC
v_gene: TRBV6-5; d_gene: TRBD1; abundance: -; j_gene: TRBJ2-7; CDR3aa: CASAGGAADEQYF; CDR3nt: TGTGCCAGCGCAGGGGGCGCAGCCGACGAGCAGTACTTC
v_gene: TRBV13; d_gene: -; abundance: -; j_gene: TRBJ1-3; CDR3aa: CASRPLDRYSGNTIYF; CDR3nt: TGTGCCAGCAGGCCCCTGGACAGATACTCTGGAAACACCATATATTTT
v_gene: TRBV7-6; d_gene: -; abundance: -; j_gene: TRBJ2-7; CDR3aa: CASSLALPGHFSYEQYF; CDR3nt: TGTGCCAGCAGCTTAGCGTTACCGGGACATTTCTCCTACGAGCAGTACTTC
v_gene: TRBV18; d_gene: -; abundance: -; j_gene: TRBJ2-1; CDR3aa: CASSPPGVSSYNEQFF; CDR3nt: TGTGCCAGCTCACCACCAGGGGTTAGCTCCTACAATGAGCAGTTCTTC
v_gene: TRBV15; d_gene: TRBD1; abundance: -; j_gene: TRBJ1-2; CDR3aa: CATSRGWVRDSWAYTF; CDR3nt: TGTGCCACCAGTAGAGGATGGGTCCGGGACAGTTGGGCCTACACCTTC
v_gene: TRBV19; d_gene: TRBD1; abundance: once; j_gene: TRBJ1-2; CDR3aa: CASSRAPQGVGYGYTF; CDR3nt: TGTGCCAGTAGTCGGGCCCCTCAGGGGGTAGGTTATGGCTACACCTTC
v_gene: TRBV4-1; d_gene: -; abundance: -; j_gene: TRBJ1-5; CDR3aa: CASSEASGQLSNQPQHF; CDR3nt: TGCGCCAGCAGCGAAGCGTCTGGACAGCTTAGCAATCAGCCCCAGCATTTT
v_gene: TRBV29-1; d_gene: -; abundance: -; j_gene: TRBJ2-1; CDR3aa: CSVEDRRGTNEQFF; CDR3nt: TGCAGCGTTGAAGATCGAAGGGGTACCAATGAGCAGTTCTTC
v_gene: TRBV7-6; d_gene: -; abundance: -; j_gene: TRBJ1-3; CDR3aa: CASSLVFGNTIYF; CDR3nt: TGTGCCAGCAGCTTAGTATTTGGAAACACCATATATTTT
v_gene: TRBV6-6; d_gene: -; abundance: -; j_gene: TRBJ2-7; CDR3aa: CASSLLSSYEQYF; CDR3nt: TGTGCCAGCAGCCTGCTAAGCTCCTACGAGCAGTACTTC
v_gene: TRBV6-1; d_gene: -; abundance: -; j_gene: TRBJ1-4; CDR3aa: CASTITGSRGEKLFF; CDR3nt: TGTGCCAGCACCATAACCGGATCCCGAGGAGAAAAACTGTTTTTT
v_gene: TRBV5-6; d_gene: TRBD2; abundance: -; j_gene: TRBJ2-7; CDR3aa: CASSLWTSGARAYEQYF; CDR3nt: TGTGCCAGCAGCCTCTGGACTAGCGGGGCGAGAGCCTACGAGCAGTACTTC
v_gene: TRBV2; d_gene: TRBD2; abundance: -; j_gene: TRBJ2-1; CDR3aa: CASKDSGGYNEQFF; CDR3nt: TGTGCCAGCAAGGATAGCGGGGGATACAATGAGCAGTTCTTC
v_gene: TRBV29-1; d_gene: -; abundance: -; j_gene: TRBJ1-1; CDR3aa: CSVKRENTEAFF; CDR3nt: TGCAGCGTTAAGAGGGAGAACACTGAAGCTTTCTTT
v_gene: TRBV13; d_gene: TRBD1; abundance: once; j_gene: TRBJ2-7; CDR3aa: CASSWTGSYEQYF; CDR3nt: TGTGCCAGCAGCTGGACAGGTTCCTACGAGCAGTACTTC
v_gene: TRBV5-5; d_gene: TRBD1; abundance: -; j_gene: TRBJ1-1; CDR3aa: CASSLETGATEAFF; CDR3nt: TGTGCCAGCAGCTTGGAGACAGGGGCTACTGAAGCTTTCTTT
v_gene: TRBV30; d_gene: -; abundance: -; j_gene: TRBJ1-2; CDR3aa: CAWNQGSHGYTF; CDR3nt: TGTGCCTGGAACCAGGGGTCCCATGGCTACACCTTC
v_gene: TRBV27; d_gene: -; abundance: -; j_gene: TRBJ1-5; CDR3aa: CASSLKHGQPQHF; CDR3nt: TGTGCCAGCAGTTTAAAGCACGGTCAGCCCCAGCATTTT
v_gene: TRBV5-1; d_gene: TRBD1; abundance: -; j_gene: TRBJ1-1; CDR3aa: CASSLDRTGRRAFF; CDR3nt: TGCGCCAGCAGCTTGGATCGGACAGGGAGGCGAGCTTTCTTT
v_gene: TRBV5-1; d_gene: TRBD1; abundance: -; j_gene: TRBJ2-7; CDR3aa: CASSLPGQGNEQYF; CDR3nt: TGCGCCAGCAGCTTGCCCGGACAGGGGAACGAGCAGTACTTC
v_gene: TRBV5-4; d_gene: TRBD1; abundance: -; j_gene: TRBJ2-7; CDR3aa: CASSLIAQGAREQYF; CDR3nt: TGTGCCAGCAGCTTGATCGCACAGGGGGCGCGGGAGCAGTACTTC
v_gene: TRBV6-5; d_gene: -; abundance: -; j_gene: TRBJ1-1; CDR3aa: CASSYSLNTEAFF; CDR3nt: TGTGCCAGCAGTTATTCCTTGAACACTGAAGCTTTCTTT
v_gene: TRBV6-6; d_gene: TRBD1; abundance: -; j_gene: TRBJ1-5; CDR3aa: CASSGQGFSQPQHF; CDR3nt: TGTGCCAGCAGTGGACAGGGATTTTCTCAGCCCCAGCATTTT